This T cell receptor beta chain comes out of a study of T-cell memory formation after mild COVID-19. Turning to the study itself: TCR clusters were mostly donor specific.

Study results and caveats: Pre-infection memory contained some responding clones, which suggested that cross-reactive memory had joined. Mainly in CM and EM were contracting CD4+ clones; CD8+ were in EMRA. From day 15 to 85, contracting clones were balanced between CD4 and CD8, whereas later expanders leaned toward CD4+.

As regards this clonotype: Its cognate antigen is unknown.

The CDR3 spans 17 residues. With 10 bases clipped from V and 2 bases from J, the junction kept 18 bases outside the gene matches. Germline-derived CDR1 and CDR2 are SNHLY and FYNNEI. TCRdb re-analysed the 5' RACE reads in MiXCR, keeping a single row per CDR3 protein. This sample has approximately 570,000 distinct CDR3 sequences, with under 20% found just once. The sample taken for sequencing was PBMCs or a T cell subset sorted from them (not recorded which). The chain combines TRBV2 with TRBJ2-5; TRBD1 aligns across 8 bases. This receptor was taken from an adult woman who had mild COVID-19 (a few samples of this study predate the infection). Cell type and time point are not known. The chain's CDR3 is CATSDREYGVGQETQYF. The CDR3 coding sequence is TGTGCCACCTCGGACAGGGAGTATGGAGTAGGTCAAGAGACCCAGTACTTC. Together with reference TRBV2 and TRBJ2-5, the CDR3 gives the full variable domain: EPEVTQTPSHQVTQMGQEVILRCVPISNHLYFYWYRQILGQKVEFLVSFYNNEISEKSEIFDDQFSVERPDGSNFTLKIRSTKLEDSAMYFCATSDREYGVGQETQYFGPGTRLLVL.